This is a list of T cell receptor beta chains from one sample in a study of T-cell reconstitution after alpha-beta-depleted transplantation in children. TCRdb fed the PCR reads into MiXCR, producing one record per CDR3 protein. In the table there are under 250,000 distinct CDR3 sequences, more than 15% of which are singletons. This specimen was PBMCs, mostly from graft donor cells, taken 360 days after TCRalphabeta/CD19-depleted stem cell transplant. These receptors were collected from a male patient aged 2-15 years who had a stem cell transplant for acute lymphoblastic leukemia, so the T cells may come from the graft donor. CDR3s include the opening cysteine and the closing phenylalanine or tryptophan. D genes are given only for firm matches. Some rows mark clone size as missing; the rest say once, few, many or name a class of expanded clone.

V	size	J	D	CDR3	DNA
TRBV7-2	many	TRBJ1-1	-	CASSLTPNTEAFF	TGTGCCAGCAGCTTAACTCCGAACACTGAAGCTTTCTTT
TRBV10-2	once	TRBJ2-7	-	CASSESGEQYF	TGCGCCAGCAGTGAGTCGGGCGAGCAGTACTTC
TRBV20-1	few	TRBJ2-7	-	CSAPGVSSYEQYF	TGCAGTGCGCCGGGAGTAAGCTCCTACGAGCAGTACTTC
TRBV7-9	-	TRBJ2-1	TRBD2	CASSLRLAKYNEQFF	TGTGCCAGCAGCTTAAGACTAGCAAAATACAATGAGCAGTTCTTC
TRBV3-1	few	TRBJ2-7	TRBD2	CASSPSGGVGEQYF	TGTGCCAGCAGCCCGAGCGGGGGAGTGGGCGAGCAGTACTTC
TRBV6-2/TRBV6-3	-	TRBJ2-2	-	CASSHHKSTGELFF	TGTGCCAGCAGCCACCACAAGAGCACCGGGGAGCTGTTTTTT
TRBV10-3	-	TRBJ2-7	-	CAISGPRTERGYEQYF	TGTGCCATCAGTGGGCCCAGGACCGAAAGAGGCTACGAGCAGTACTTC
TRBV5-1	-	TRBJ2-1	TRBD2	CASSGLAGGPEAYNEQFF	TGCGCCAGCAGCGGCCTAGCGGGGGGTCCCGAGGCCTACAATGAGCAGTTCTTC
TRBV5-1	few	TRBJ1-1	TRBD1	CASRQRQGGTEAFF	TGCGCCAGCAGACAACGACAGGGAGGGACTGAAGCTTTCTTT
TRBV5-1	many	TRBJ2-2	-	CASSSSGYTGELFF	TGCGCCAGCAGCTCGTCGGGGTACACCGGGGAGCTGTTTTTT
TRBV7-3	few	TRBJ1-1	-	CASSLTRENTEAFF	TGTGCCAGCAGCTTAACACGCGAGAACACTGAAGCTTTCTTT
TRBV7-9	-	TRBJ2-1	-	CASSLGGREQFF	TGTGCCAGCAGCTTAGGGGGGCGTGAGCAGTTCTTC
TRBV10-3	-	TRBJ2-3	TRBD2	CAISESNPREGKNTQYF	TGTGCCATCAGTGAGTCGAACCCGAGGGAGGGAAAGAATACGCAGTATTTT
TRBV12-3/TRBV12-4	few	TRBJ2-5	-	CASSLRSQETQYF	TGTGCCAGCAGTTTGAGGAGCCAAGAGACCCAGTACTTC
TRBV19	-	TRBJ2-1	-	CASSIATDTPYNEQFF	TGTGCCAGTAGTATAGCGACAGATACTCCCTACAATGAGCAGTTCTTC
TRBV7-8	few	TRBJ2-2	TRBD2	CASSRRTSGGERNTGELFF	TGTGCCAGCAGCCGGCGGACTAGCGGGGGAGAGAGGAACACCGGGGAGCTGTTTTTT
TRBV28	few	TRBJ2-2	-	CASSLYPLGILELFF	TGTGCCAGCAGTTTATACCCCCTGGGGATTCTGGAGCTGTTTTTT
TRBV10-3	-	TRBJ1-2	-	CAIRGSLLDSSYGYTF	TGTGCCATCAGGGGATCTTTACTCGACAGCTCTTATGGCTACACCTTC
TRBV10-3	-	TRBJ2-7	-	CAISESIRGQTYEQYF	TGTGCCATCAGTGAGTCGATCAGGGGACAAACCTACGAGCAGTACTTC
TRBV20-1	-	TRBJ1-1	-	CSASQGYTEAFF	TGCAGTGCTAGCCAGGGCTACACTGAAGCTTTCTTT
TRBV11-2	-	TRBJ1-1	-	CASSWETAKAFF	TGTGCCAGCAGCTGGGAGACAGCAAAAGCTTTCTTT
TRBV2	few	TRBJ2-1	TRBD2	CASPGGLAGDNEQFF	TGTGCCAGCCCCGGGGGACTAGCGGGGGACAATGAGCAGTTCTTC
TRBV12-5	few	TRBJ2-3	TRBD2	CASGLGIAGATQYF	TGTGCTAGTGGTTTGGGAATAGCGGGGGCCACGCAGTATTTT
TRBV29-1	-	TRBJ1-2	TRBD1	CSVEDRIGQGRISQGYTF	TGCAGCGTTGAAGATCGTATAGGACAGGGGAGGATTTCCCAAGGCTACACCTTC
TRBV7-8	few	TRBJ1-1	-	CASSFKSLNTEAFF	TGTGCCAGCAGCTTTAAGTCTTTGAACACTGAAGCTTTCTTT
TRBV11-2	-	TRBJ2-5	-	CASSLGGTLFQETQYF	TGTGCCAGCAGCTTAGGAGGGACACTCTTCCAAGAGACCCAGTACTTC
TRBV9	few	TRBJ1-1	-	CASSPGREGTEAFF	TGTGCCAGCAGCCCTGGGAGGGAGGGCACTGAAGCTTTCTTT
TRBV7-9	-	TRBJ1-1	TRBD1	CASSLIRGNLTEAFF	TGTGCCAGCAGCTTAATCAGGGGGAACCTCACTGAAGCTTTCTTT
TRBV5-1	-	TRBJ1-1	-	CASSLGLGSAEAFF	TGCGCCAGCAGCTTGGGGCTCGGGTCAGCTGAAGCTTTCTTT
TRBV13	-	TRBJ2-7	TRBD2	CASSGGGDPYEQYF	TGTGCCAGCAGCGGCGGGGGGGACCCCTACGAGCAGTACTTC
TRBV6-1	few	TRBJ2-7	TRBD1	CASSDVYFGQAYEQYF	TGTGCCAGCAGCGATGTGTACTTCGGACAGGCCTACGAGCAGTACTTC
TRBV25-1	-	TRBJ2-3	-	CASSELTEPWRTDTQYF	TGTGCCAGCAGTGAACTAACAGAACCCTGGCGGACAGATACGCAGTATTTT